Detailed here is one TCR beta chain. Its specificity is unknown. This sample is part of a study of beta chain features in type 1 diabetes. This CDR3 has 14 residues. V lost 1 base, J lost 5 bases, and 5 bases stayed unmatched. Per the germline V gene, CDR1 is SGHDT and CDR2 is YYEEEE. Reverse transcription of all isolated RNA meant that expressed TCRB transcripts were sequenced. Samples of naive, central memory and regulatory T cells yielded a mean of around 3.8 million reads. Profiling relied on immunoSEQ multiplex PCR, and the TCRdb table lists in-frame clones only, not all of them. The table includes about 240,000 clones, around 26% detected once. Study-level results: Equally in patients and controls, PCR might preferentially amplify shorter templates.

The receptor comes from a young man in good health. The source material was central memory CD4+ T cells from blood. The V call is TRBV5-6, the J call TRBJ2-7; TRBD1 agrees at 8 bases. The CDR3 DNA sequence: TGTGCCAGCAGCTTGCAGGGGGCGACCCACGAGCAGTACTTC. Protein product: CASSLQGATHEQYF.